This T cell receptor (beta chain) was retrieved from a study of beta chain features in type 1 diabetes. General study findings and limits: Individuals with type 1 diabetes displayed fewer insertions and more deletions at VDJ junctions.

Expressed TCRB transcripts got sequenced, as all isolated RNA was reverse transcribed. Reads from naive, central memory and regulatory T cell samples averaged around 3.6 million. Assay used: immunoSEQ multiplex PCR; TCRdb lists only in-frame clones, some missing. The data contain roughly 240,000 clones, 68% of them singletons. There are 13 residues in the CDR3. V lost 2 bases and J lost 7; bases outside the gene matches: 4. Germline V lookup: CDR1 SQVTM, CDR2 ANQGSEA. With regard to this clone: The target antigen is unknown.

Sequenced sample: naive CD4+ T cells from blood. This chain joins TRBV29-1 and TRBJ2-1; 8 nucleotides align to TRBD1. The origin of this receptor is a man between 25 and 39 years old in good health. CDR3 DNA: TGCAGCGTTGAAAGGACAGGGACGAATGAGCAGTTCTTC. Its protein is CSVERTGTNEQFF.